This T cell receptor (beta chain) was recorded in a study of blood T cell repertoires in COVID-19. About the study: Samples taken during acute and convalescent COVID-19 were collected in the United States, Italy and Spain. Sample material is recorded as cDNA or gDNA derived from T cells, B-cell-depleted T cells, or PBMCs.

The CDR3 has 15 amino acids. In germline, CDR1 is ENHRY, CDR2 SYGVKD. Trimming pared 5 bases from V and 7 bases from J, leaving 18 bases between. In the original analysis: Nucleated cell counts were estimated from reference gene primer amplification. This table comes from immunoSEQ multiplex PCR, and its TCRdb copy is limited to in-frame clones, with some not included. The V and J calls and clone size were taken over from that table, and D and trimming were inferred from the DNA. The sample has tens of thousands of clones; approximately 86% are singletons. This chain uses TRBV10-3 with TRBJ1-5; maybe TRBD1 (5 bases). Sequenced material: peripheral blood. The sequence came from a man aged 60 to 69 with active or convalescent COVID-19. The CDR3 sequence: CAISPEGGRDQPQHF. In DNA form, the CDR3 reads TGTGCCATCAGTCCCGAAGGAGGGAGGGACCAGCCCCAGCATTTT.